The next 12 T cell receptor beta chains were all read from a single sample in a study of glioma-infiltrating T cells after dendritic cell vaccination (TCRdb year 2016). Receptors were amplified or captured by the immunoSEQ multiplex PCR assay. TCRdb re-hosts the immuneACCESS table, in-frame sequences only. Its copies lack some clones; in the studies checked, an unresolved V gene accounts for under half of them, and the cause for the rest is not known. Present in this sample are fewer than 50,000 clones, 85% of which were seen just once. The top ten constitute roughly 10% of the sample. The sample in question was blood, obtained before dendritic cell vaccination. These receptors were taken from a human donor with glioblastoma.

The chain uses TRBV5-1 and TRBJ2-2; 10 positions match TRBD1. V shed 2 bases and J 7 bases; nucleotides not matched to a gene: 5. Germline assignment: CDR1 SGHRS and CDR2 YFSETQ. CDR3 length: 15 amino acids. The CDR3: CASSFAGTGVGELFF. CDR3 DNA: TGCGCCAGCAGCTTTGCAGGGACAGGGGTCGGGGAGCTGTTTTTT.

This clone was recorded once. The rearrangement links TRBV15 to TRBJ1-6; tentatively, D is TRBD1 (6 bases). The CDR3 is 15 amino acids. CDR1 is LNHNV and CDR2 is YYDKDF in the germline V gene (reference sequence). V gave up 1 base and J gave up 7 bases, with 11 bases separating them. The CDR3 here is CATSRAGQVNSPLHF. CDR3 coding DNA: TGTGCCACCAGCAGAGCGGGACAAGTAAATTCACCCCTCCACTTT. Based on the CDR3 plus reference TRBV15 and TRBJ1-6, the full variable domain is DAMVIQNPRYQVTQFGKPVTLSCSQTLNHNVMYWYQQKSSQAPKLLFHYYDKDFNNEADTPDNFQSRRPNTSFCFLDIRSPGLGDTAMYLCATSRAGQVNSPLHFGNGTRLTVT.

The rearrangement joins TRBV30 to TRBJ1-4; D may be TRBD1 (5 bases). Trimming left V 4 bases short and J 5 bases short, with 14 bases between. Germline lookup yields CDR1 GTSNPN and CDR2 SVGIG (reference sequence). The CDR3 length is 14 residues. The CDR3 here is CAWTAGTFNEKLFF. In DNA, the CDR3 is TGTGCCTGGACCGCCGGGACTTTCAATGAAAAACTGTTTTTT.

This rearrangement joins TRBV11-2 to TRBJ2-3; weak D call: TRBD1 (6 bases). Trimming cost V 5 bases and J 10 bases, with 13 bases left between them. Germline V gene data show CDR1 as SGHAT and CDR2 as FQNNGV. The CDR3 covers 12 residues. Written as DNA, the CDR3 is TGTGCCAGCAGCGGGGACAAGAGTGCGCAGTATTTT. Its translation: CASSGDKSAQYF.

This CDR3 reads CASSLEFGGPGYTF. CDR3 bases: TGTGCCAGCAGCTTAGAATTTGGGGGCCCTGGCTACACCTTC. The V gene is TRBV7-2, the J gene TRBJ1-2; D possibly corresponds to TRBD1 (6 bases). V shed 1 base and J shed 7 bases, with 13 bases lying between them. Germline assignment: CDR1 SGHTA and CDR2 FQGNSA. The CDR3 length is 14 residues.

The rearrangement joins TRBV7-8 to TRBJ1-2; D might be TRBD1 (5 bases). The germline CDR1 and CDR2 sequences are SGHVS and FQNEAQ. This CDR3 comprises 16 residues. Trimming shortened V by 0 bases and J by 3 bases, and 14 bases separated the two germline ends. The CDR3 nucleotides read TGTGCCAGCAGCTTAGCATGGAGGGGAAGGGACTATGGCTACACCTTC. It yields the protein CASSLAWRGRDYGYTF.

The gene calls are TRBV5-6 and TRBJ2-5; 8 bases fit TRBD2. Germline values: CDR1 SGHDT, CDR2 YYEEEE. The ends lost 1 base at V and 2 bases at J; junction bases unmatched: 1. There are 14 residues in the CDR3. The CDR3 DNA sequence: TGTGCCAGCAGCTTGACTAGCGGACAAGAGACCCAGTACTTC. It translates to CASSLTSGQETQYF.

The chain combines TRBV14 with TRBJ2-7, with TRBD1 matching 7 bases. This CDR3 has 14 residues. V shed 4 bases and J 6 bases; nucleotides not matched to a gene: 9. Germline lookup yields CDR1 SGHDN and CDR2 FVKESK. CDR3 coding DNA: TGTGCCAGCAGCCCTACTCACAGGGGCGGCGAGCAGTACTTC. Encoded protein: CASSPTHRGGEQYF.

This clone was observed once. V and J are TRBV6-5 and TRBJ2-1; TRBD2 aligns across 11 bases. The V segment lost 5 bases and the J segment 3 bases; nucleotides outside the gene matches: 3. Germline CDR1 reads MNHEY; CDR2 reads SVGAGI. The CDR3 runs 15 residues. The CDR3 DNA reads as TGTGCCAGCAGTCGTACTAGCGGGAGCTACAATGAGCAGTTCTTC. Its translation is CASSRTSGSYNEQFF.

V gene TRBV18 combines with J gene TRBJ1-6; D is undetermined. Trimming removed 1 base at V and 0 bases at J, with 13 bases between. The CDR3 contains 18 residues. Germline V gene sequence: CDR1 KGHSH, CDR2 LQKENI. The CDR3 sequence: CASSPRQAQSSYNSPLHF. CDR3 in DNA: TGTGCCAGCTCACCACGCCAGGCCCAGAGCTCCTATAATTCACCCCTCCACTTT.

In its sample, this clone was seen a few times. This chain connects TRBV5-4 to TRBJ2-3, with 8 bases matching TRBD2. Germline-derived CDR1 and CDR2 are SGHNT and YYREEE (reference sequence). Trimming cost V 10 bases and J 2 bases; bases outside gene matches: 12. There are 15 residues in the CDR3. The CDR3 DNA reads TGTGCCGCAGGGGCCGCTAGCGGGTACACAGATACGCAGTATTTT. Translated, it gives CAAGAASGYTDTQYF.

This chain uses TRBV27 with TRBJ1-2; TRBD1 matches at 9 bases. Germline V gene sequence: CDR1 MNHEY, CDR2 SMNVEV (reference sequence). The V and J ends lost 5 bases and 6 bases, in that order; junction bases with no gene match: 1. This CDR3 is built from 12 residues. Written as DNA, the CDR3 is TGTGCCAGCAGTAGGACAGGGGATGGCTACACCTTC. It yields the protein CASSRTGDGYTF.